This T cell receptor beta chain was identified in a study of blood T cell repertoires in COVID-19. For the study at large: Spain, Italy and the United States supplied samples that represented acute and convalescent COVID-19.

How the authors handled the data: Amplified reference gene primers provided the basis for estimating nucleated cell counts. Produced via immunoSEQ multiplex PCR; TCRdb's table is partial and in-frame only. That table gives V, J and clone size, and the DNA gave D and trimming. The sample lists 150,000 or so clones, over 65% occurring once. This clone was found a few times. This CDR3 has 15 residues. The V end lost 0 bases, the J end lost 4 bases, and 12 bases lay between the germline ends. The V gene's germline CDR1 is LGHDT and CDR2 YNNKEL (reference sequence). Sequencing was performed on peripheral blood. This receptor was obtained from an older man with acute or convalescent COVID-19. The V call is TRBV3-1 (or the pseudogene TRBV3-2), the J call TRBJ1-2, with D possibly TRBD1 on 6 matching bases. The CDR3 bases are TGTGCCAGCAGCCAAGAGAAAATCAGGGGCTATGGCTACACCTTC. Encoded protein: CASSQEKIRGYGYTF.